This T cell receptor beta chain was recovered during a study of T cells in pancreatic ductal adenocarcinoma. Germline CDR1 KGHSY, CDR2 FQNENV. V was clipped by 4 bases and J by 6 bases, with 21 bases between them. This CDR3 comprises 17 residues. Assay used: immunoSEQ multiplex PCR; TCRdb lists only in-frame clones, some missing. The sample records fewer than 5,000 clones, roughly 80% being singletons. This clone has just a few counts. Antigen: not known. Surgery without prior neoadjuvant therapy was the treatment of the selected pancreatic ductal adenocarcinoma patients. The study, taken as a whole, reports: Unique clonotypes were approximately 8-fold more numerous in blood than in tumor. Tumor-versus-blood clonality comparisons may be biased toward lower tumor diversity. No significant tumor-blood clonality difference; means were about 0.1 and 0.065.

Sequencing input: pancreatic tumor tissue. V usage is TRBV16 and J usage is TRBJ1-4, with D possibly matching TRBD1 (5 bases). The clonotype comes from a human donor with pancreatic ductal adenocarcinoma. The donor label of this sample is uncertain. The CDR3 protein is CASSPTLPGARYEKLFF. For the CDR3, the DNA is TGTGCCAGCAGCCCTACACTACCCGGGGCGAGGTATGAAAAACTGTTTTTT. The full variable domain, in which reference TRBV16 and TRBJ1-4 provide the parts outside the CDR3, is GEEVAQTPKHLVRGEGQKAKLYCAPIKGHSYVFWYQQVLKNEFKFLISFQNENVFDETGMPKERFSAKCLPNSPCSLEIQATKLEDSAVYFCASSPTLPGARYEKLFFGSGTQLSVL.